The 22 T cell receptor beta chains below all came from one sample that was sequenced in a study of T cell responses to AZD1222 COVID-19 vaccine (dated by TCRdb to about 2021). Libraries were constructed by the immunoSEQ multiplex PCR assay. As stored in TCRdb, this immuneACCESS dataset retains in-frame rearrangements with V and J assigned. A fraction of the clones does not appear; measured against another copy, unresolved V genes explain less than half of the discrepancy, and the remainder lacks a known reason. The sample data list about 48,000 clones, and 80% to 90% of these were observed just once. The ten biggest clones cover 6% to 8% of the sample. The intended sense of this specimen's time point label: about 28 days (+/-7) after the second vaccine dose. The input for sequencing was peripheral blood, taken 28 days after the second AZD1222 dose. These receptors all come from an adult who received the AZD1222 COVID-19 vaccine.

This clone was counted a single time. The rearrangement links TRBV18 to TRBJ2-7; D is unclear. CDR3 length: 14 residues. Trimming took off 3 bases at V and 2 bases at J, with 11 bases between the two ends. The germline gives CDR1 KGHSH, CDR2 LQKENI. CDR3 sequence (DNA): TGTGCCAGCTCACCCAGGCAGGTCGCCTACGAGCAGTACTTC. This encodes CASSPRQVAYEQYF. Variable domain in full (rest from reference TRBV18 and TRBJ2-7): NAGVMQNPRHLVRRRGQEARLRCSPMKGHSHVYWYRQLPEEGLKFMVYLQKENIIDESGMPKERFSAEFPKEGPSILRIQQVVRGDSAAYFCASSPRQVAYEQYFGPGTRLTVT.

The chain uses TRBV28 and TRBJ1-1; 8 bases agree with TRBD1. Trimming cost V 2 bases and J 2 bases; bases outside gene matches: 7. The CDR3 contains 16 residues. Germline CDR1 MDHEN, CDR2 SYDVKM. The DNA of the CDR3 is TGTGCCAGCAGTTTACTACAGGGGGGCACTAACACTGAAGCTTTCTTT. Its protein is CASSLLQGGTNTEAFF.

The J gene is TRBJ2-1, the V gene TRBV29-1; D not resolved. Germline V gene lookup returns CDR1 SQVTM and CDR2 ANQGSEA. The CDR3 sequence is 17 residues long. Trimming left V 0 bases short and J 0 bases short, with 15 bases between. The DNA of the CDR3 is TGCAGCGTTGAAGATCGGGTCGGACGAACCTCCTACAATGAGCAGTTCTTC. Amino acids: CSVEDRVGRTSYNEQFF.

The rearrangement uses TRBV5-8 and TRBJ2-5; D perhaps matches TRBD2 (6 bases). Trimming cost V 0 bases and J 5 bases, with 11 bases left between them. In germline, CDR1 is SGHTS, CDR2 YDEGEE. The CDR3 has 14 residues. DNA for the CDR3: TGTGCCAGCAGCTTGGCTGGCGGGGTGGAGACCCAGTACTTC. Amino acid sequence: CASSLAGGVETQYF.

The V gene is TRBV12-3 or TRBV12-4, the J gene TRBJ1-5, with D uncertain. This CDR3 has 13 residues. Trimming removed 6 bases at V and 5 bases at J, with 11 bases between. CDR3 nucleotide sequence: TGTGCCAGCAGCCAAGCGGTGGATCAGCCCCAGCATTTT. Translation gives CASSQAVDQPQHF.

The chain recombines TRBV4-1 with TRBJ2-1; a weak D match, TRBD2 (6 bases). The CDR3 is 19 residues long. Deletions cut 4 bases from V and 0 bases from J, with 22 bases between. CDR1 and CDR2 from the germline V gene are MGHRA and YSYEKL. The CDR3 loop reads CASSLRGTQALSSYNEQFF. CDR3 bases: TGCGCCAGCAGCCTACGGGGGACGCAGGCCTTGAGCTCCTACAATGAGCAGTTCTTC.

A remark on this clone: The same CDR3 arises from other DNA sequences in this sample as well. The chain recombines TRBV9 with TRBJ2-5; 12 positions match TRBD2. This CDR3 region has 16 residues. Germline lookup yields CDR1 SGDLS and CDR2 YYNGEE. The ends lost 2 bases at V and 1 base at J; junction bases unmatched: 3. In DNA form, the CDR3 reads TGTGCCAGCAGCGTCCTAGCGGGAGGGCTCCAAGAGACCCAGTACTTC. It encodes CASSVLAGGLQETQYF.

J is TRBJ2-2 and V is TRBV15; D gene unclear. The length of the CDR3 is 15 residues. The V and J ends lost 0 bases and 1 base respectively, with 6 bases between them. Germline values: CDR1 LNHNV, CDR2 YYDKDF (reference sequence). The CDR3 reads CATSRDLWNTGELFF. Here the CDR3 DNA reads TGTGCCACCAGCAGAGATTTGTGGAACACCGGGGAGCTGTTTTTT.

This chain joins TRBV7-2 and TRBJ1-5; D gene unclear. Trimming took 6 bases from V and 3 from J, leaving 12 bases between them. Germline V gene sequence: CDR1 SGHTA, CDR2 FQGNSA. The CDR3 sequence is 14 residues long. The CDR3 protein is CASRLGVNNQPQHF. Written as DNA, the CDR3 is TGTGCCAGCAGACTCGGGGTGAACAATCAGCCCCAGCATTTT.

In its sample, this clone was seen a few times. The chain has TRBV12-5 and TRBJ1-2; D is possibly TRBD1 (5 bases). V was cut by 3 bases and J by 4 bases, with 12 bases left in between. Germline CDR1 and CDR2: LGHNT and FRNRAP. This CDR3 is built from 14 residues. The DNA of the CDR3 is TGTGCTAGTGGTTTTCAGGGCAGTCGCTATGGCTACACCTTC. The encoded protein is CASGFQGSRYGYTF.

This chain joins TRBV15 and TRBJ2-5; D ambiguous. The germline V gene has CDR1 LNHNV and CDR2 YYDKDF (reference sequence). The length of the CDR3 is 15 residues. The V and J ends lost 0 bases and 1 base respectively, with 9 bases between them. CDR3 region: CATSRDWQPQETQYF. The CDR3 DNA is TGTGCCACCAGCAGAGATTGGCAACCCCAAGAGACCCAGTACTTC.

The chain uses TRBV7-3 and TRBJ2-3; 7 nucleotides align to TRBD1. This CDR3 contains 13 residues. J gave up 11 bases and V 2 bases, and 7 bases lay outside the gene matches. Germline V lookup: CDR1 SGHTA, CDR2 FQGTGA. As DNA, the CDR3 is TGTGCCAGCAGCTTAGGGGGCCAGGGGGAGCAGTATTTT. This translates into CASSLGGQGEQYF.

This clone was found once. The V gene is TRBV7-2, the J gene TRBJ1-4; D gene ambiguous. Germline CDR1 SGHTA, CDR2 FQGNSA. Trimming removed 3 bases from V and 0 bases from J, with 8 bases in between. This CDR3 has 15 amino acids. This CDR3 is CASSLQDATNEKLFF. DNA of the CDR3: TGTGCCAGCAGCTTGCAGGACGCAACTAATGAAAAACTGTTTTTT.

The chain is built from TRBV6-2 or TRBV6-3 and TRBJ1-1; D ambiguous. V was shortened by 2 bases and J by 4 bases, with 5 bases between the two germline ends. The CDR3 runs to 12 residues. Per the germline V gene, CDR1 is MNHEY and CDR2 is SVGEGT. The CDR3 region has the DNA TGTGCCAGCAGTTACCACGGCACTGAAGCTTTCTTT. The encoded protein is CASSYHGTEAFF.

The table lists this clone with a count of one. This chain uses TRBV10-3 with TRBJ1-2, with TRBD1 matching 9 bases. V lost 0 bases and J lost 2; bases outside the gene matches: 4. Germline V CDR1 and CDR2: ENHRY, SYGVKD. This CDR3 is built from 16 residues. In DNA form, the CDR3 reads TGTGCCATCAGTGAGTCACCAGGACAGGGGAACTATGGCTACACCTTC. It is translated as CAISESPGQGNYGYTF.

This chain connects TRBV5-1 to TRBJ1-1, with D tentatively TRBD1 (6 bases). The CDR3 is 12 residues long. Germline CDR1 and CDR2: SGHRS and YFSETQ. Deletions cut 4 bases from V and 8 bases from J, with 12 bases between. CDR3 loop: CASSPHGQEAFF. The CDR3 region has the DNA TGCGCCAGCAGCCCACACGGACAGGAAGCTTTCTTT.

V is TRBV5-4 and J is TRBJ2-7; TRBD2 matches at 8 bases. The CDR3 runs 15 residues. In germline, CDR1 is SGHNT, CDR2 YYREEE (reference sequence). V trimming: 1 base; J trimming: 0 bases; junction bases outside the gene matches: 3. The CDR3 coding sequence is TGTGCCAGCAGCTTGCCTAGCGGGCTCTCCTACGAGCAGTACTTC. Translated, it gives CASSLPSGLSYEQYF.

The chain recombines TRBV10-2 with TRBJ2-1, with 13 bases fitting TRBD2. This CDR3 has 18 amino acids. The ends lost 6 bases at V and 8 bases at J; junction bases unmatched: 16. Germline V gene data show CDR1 as WSHSY and CDR2 as SAAADI. CDR3 DNA sequence: TGCGCCAGCAGACCGGGACTAGCGGGGCAGAACCATGCGGATGAGCAGTTCTTC. It is translated as CASRPGLAGQNHADEQFF.

The J gene is TRBJ2-3, the V gene TRBV28, with 10 nucleotides matching TRBD2. Germline-derived CDR1 and CDR2 are MDHEN and SYDVKM. V dropped 4 bases and J dropped 3; count of bases not matched to a gene: 10. CDR3 length: 17 amino acids. CDR3 bases: TGTGCCAGCAGTTCAGAACTAGCGGGGCTAACTACAGATACGCAGTATTTT. It translates to CASSSELAGLTTDTQYF.

The V gene is TRBV7-2, the J gene TRBJ2-4; D unresolved. With 3 bases removed from V and 3 bases from J, the gap between germline ends came to 9 bases. This CDR3 has 14 amino acids. Germline values: CDR1 SGHTA, CDR2 FQGNSA. This CDR3 reads CASSFDWNKNIQYF. The CDR3 nucleotides are TGTGCCAGCAGCTTTGATTGGAACAAAAACATTCAGTACTTC.

The chain employs TRBV4-1 and TRBJ2-5; D is undetermined. The CDR3 is 15 amino acids. From germline, CDR1 is MGHRA and CDR2 YSYEKL. Deletions cut 4 bases from V and 1 base from J, with 13 bases between. The DNA of the CDR3 is TGCGCCAGCAGCCTTCAGGAGAACCCCCAAGAGACCCAGTACTTC. As protein: CASSLQENPQETQYF.

This rearrangement joins TRBV18 to TRBJ2-1; D is uncertain. The CDR3 extends over 14 amino acids. From germline, CDR1 is KGHSH and CDR2 LQKENI. Trimming pared 0 bases from V and 5 bases from J, leaving 8 bases between. The CDR3, as DNA: TGTGCCAGCTCACCACCCGTGCTGAACAATGAGCAGTTCTTC. Its protein product is CASSPPVLNNEQFF.